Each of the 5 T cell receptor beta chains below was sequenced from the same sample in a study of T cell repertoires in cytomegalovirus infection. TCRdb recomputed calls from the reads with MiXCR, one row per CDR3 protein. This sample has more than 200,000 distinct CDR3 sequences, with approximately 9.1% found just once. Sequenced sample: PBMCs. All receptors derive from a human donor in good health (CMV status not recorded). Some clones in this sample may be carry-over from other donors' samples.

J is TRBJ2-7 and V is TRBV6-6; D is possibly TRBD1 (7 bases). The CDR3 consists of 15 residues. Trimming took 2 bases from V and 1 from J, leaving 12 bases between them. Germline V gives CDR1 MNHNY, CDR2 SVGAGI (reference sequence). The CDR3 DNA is TGTGCCAGCAGTTACGCAGGGGGAGGTTCCTACGAGCAGTACTTC. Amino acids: CASSYAGGGSYEQYF.

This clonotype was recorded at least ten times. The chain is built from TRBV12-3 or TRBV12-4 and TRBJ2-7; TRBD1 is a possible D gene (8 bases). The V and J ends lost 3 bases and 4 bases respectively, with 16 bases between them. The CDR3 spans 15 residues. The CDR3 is CASSFDRGLKYEQYF. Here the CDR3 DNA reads TGTGCCAGCAGTTTCGACAGGGGACTAAAGTACGAGCAGTACTTC.

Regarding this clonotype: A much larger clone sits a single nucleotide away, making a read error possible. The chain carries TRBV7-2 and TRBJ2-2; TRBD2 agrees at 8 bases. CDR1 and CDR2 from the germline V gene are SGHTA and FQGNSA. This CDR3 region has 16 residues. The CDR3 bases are TGTGCCAGCAGCTTAGACGGGAGGGGGAACGCCGGGGAGCTGTTTTTT. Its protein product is CASSLDGRGNAGELFF.

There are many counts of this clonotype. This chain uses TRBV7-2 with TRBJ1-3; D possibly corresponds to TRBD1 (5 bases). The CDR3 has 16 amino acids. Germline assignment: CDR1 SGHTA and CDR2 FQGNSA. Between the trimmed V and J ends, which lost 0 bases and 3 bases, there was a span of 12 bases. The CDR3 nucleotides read TGTGCCAGCAGCTTAGCGTCCAGGGCAGGTGGAAACACCATATATTTT. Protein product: CASSLASRAGGNTIYF.

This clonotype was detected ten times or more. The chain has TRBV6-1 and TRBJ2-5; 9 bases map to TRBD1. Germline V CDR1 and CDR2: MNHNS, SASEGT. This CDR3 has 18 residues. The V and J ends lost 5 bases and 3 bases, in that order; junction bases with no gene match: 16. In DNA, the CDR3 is TGTGCCAGCAGTACACGGAACCGGGACAGGGTTTCGGAAGAGACCCAGTACTTC. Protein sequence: CASSTRNRDRVSEETQYF.